What follows are 11 T cell receptor beta chains derived from one specimen sequenced in a study of T cell responses to AZD1222 COVID-19 vaccine. TCRdb's copy holds only in-frame clones and misses some; the assay was immunoSEQ multiplex PCR. The sample shows 95,000 to 150,000 clones, around 88% of them seen only once. Source: peripheral blood, taken on day 0 of AZD1222 vaccination. These receptors all stem from an adult in good health.

This clone has more than one count but fewer than ten. V usage is TRBV4-3 and J usage is TRBJ2-1; 11 nucleotides line up with TRBD1. This CDR3 has 16 amino acids. Germline trimming cut 1 base from V and 6 bases from J; bases unmatched to any gene: 5. Germline CDR1 and CDR2: LGHNA and YSLEER. CDR3 nucleotides: TGCGCCAGCAGCCAAGCATCCGGGACAGGGGGCAATGAGCAGTTCTTC. The encoded protein is CASSQASGTGGNEQFF.

This chain uses TRBV4-3 with TRBJ2-2; 13 bases agree with TRBD2. V dropped 1 base and J dropped 3; count of bases not matched to a gene: 8. This CDR3 contains 19 residues. Germline CDR1 reads LGHNA; CDR2 reads YSLEER. The CDR3 reads CASSQGLAGGPTDTGELFF. The CDR3, as DNA: TGCGCCAGCAGCCAAGGACTAGCGGGGGGCCCCACCGACACCGGGGAGCTGTTTTTT.

In this sample, this clone turned up once. V usage is TRBV7-9 and J usage is TRBJ1-2; D not resolved. Germline V CDR1 and CDR2: SEHNR, FQNEAQ (reference sequence). The length of the CDR3 is 14 residues. With 1 base removed from V and 6 bases from J, the gap between germline ends came to 12 bases. CDR3 nucleotides: TGTGCCAGCAGCTTAGAATGGGAAAGCGATGGCTACACCTTC. It translates to CASSLEWESDGYTF.

This rearrangement joins TRBV28 to TRBJ1-2; D uncertain. In germline, CDR1 is MDHEN, CDR2 SYDVKM. The CDR3 has 13 residues. The V end was cut by 2 bases, the J end by 4 bases, with 8 bases between. The CDR3 reads CASSLKRGYGYTF. In DNA form, the CDR3 reads TGTGCCAGCAGTTTAAAACGTGGCTATGGCTACACCTTC.

The chain couples TRBV4-3 to TRBJ2-7, with 9 bases identical to TRBD1. The germline CDR1 and CDR2 sequences are LGHNA and YSLEER. V lost 1 base to trimming and J lost 4 bases; unmatched junction nucleotides: 5. This CDR3 contains 15 residues. CDR3 nucleotide sequence: TGCGCCAGCAGCCAAGGCTGGACAGGGGCGTACGAGCAGTACTTC. Its translation is CASSQGWTGAYEQYF.

The chain employs TRBV6-2 or TRBV6-3 and TRBJ2-1; no clear D gene. V was clipped by 5 bases and J by 9 bases, with 8 bases between them. This CDR3 is 11 amino acids long. The germline V gene encodes CDR1 MNHEY and CDR2 SVGEGT. In nucleotides, the CDR3 is TGTGCCAGCAGTAAATTGCGTGAGCAGTTCTTC. Translating it yields CASSKLREQFF.

The chain combines TRBV28 with TRBJ1-5; D uncertain. Deletions cut 2 bases from V and 9 bases from J, with 14 bases between. This CDR3 has 14 amino acids. In germline, CDR1 is MDHEN, CDR2 SYDVKM. The CDR3 sequence is CASSLASLVGPQHF. In DNA form, the CDR3 reads TGTGCCAGCAGTTTAGCTTCCCTCGTCGGGCCCCAGCATTTT.

This CDR3 is CASSQAGQGHGYTF. In DNA form, the CDR3 reads TGCGCCAGCAGCCAAGCGGGACAGGGTCATGGCTACACCTTC. This chain links TRBV4-1 with TRBJ1-2, with TRBD1 matching 9 bases. CDR3 size: 14 residues. V shed 1 base and J 6 bases; nucleotides not matched to a gene: 3. In germline, CDR1 is MGHRA, CDR2 YSYEKL.

The chain recombines TRBV7-9 with TRBJ2-7, with D possibly being TRBD1 or TRBD2 (7 bases each). Germline V gives CDR1 SEHNR, CDR2 FQNEAQ (reference sequence). This CDR3 has 15 amino acids. V gave up 4 bases and J gave up 5 bases, with 18 bases separating them. The CDR3 nucleotides are TGTGCCAGCAGCTCCAGGGGGGGGTCCGTCCACGAGCAGTACTTC. Amino acid sequence: CASSSRGGSVHEQYF.

The V call is TRBV6-5, the J call TRBJ1-2; no clear D. The CDR3 spans 11 residues. V was pared by 8 bases and J by 5 bases, with 9 bases between. The V gene's germline CDR1 is MNHEY and CDR2 SVGAGI. The CDR3 bases are TGTGCCAGCCGGCCGCGTTATGGCTACACCTTC. Amino acids: CASRPRYGYTF.

The rearrangement links TRBV3-1 (or the pseudogene TRBV3-2) to TRBJ2-2, with 11 bases aligning to TRBD1. The ends lost 3 bases at V and 5 bases at J; junction bases unmatched: 5. The CDR3 spans 16 residues. Germline V lookup: CDR1 LGHDT, CDR2 YNNKEL (reference sequence). For the CDR3, the DNA is TGTGCCAGCAGCCATGGACAGGGGGCAAGGACCGGGGAGCTGTTTTTT. This encodes CASSHGQGARTGELFF.